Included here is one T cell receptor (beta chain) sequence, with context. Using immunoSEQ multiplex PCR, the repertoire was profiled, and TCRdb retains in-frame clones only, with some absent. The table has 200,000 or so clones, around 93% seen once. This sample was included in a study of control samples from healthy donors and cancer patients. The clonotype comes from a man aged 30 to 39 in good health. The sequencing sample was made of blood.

The CDR3 protein is CAWSGQGFAEAFF. Written as DNA, the CDR3 is TGTGCCTGGAGTGGACAGGGTTTTGCTGAAGCTTTCTTT. The chain recombines TRBV30 with TRBJ1-1, with 7 bases identical to TRBD1. Germline CDR1 and CDR2: GTSNPN and SVGIG (reference sequence). Losses at the gene ends were 1 base for V and 6 bases for J; bases not matched to a gene: 5. The CDR3 has 13 residues. The full variable domain, its missing parts supplied by reference TRBV30 and TRBJ1-1, is SQTIHQWPATLVQPVGSPLSLECTVEGTSNPNLYWYRQAAGRGLQLLFYSVGIGQISSEVPQNLSASRPQDRQFILSSKKLLLSDSGFYLCAWSGQGFAEAFFGQGTRLTVV.